The clone carrying this TCR beta chain was picked up many times. Molecules of cDNA were individually given unique molecular identifiers that were attached to them. Using its own MiXCR run on the 5' RACE reads, TCRdb lists one record per CDR3 protein. In the table there are about 80,000 distinct CDR3 sequences, about 13% of which are singletons. Trimming stripped 8 bases from V and 5 bases from J, with 18 bases between. The CDR3 extends over 14 amino acids. Germline loops: CDR1 MNHEY, CDR2 SVGEGT. The sample comes from a study of early T cells in non-severe SARS-CoV-2 infection. The sequence came from an adult who was a healthcare worker with PCR-confirmed SARS-CoV-2 infection or an uninfected control (not recorded which). Sequencing was performed on whole blood. The chain couples TRBV6-2 or TRBV6-3 to TRBJ1-1; D is perhaps TRBD1 (5 bases). The CDR3 spells CASCESVRGTEAFF. CDR3 nucleotides: TGTGCCAGCTGCGAATCAGTTCGGGGGACTGAAGCTTTCTTT.